This is a list of T cell receptor beta chains from one sample in a study of blood T cell repertoires in COVID-19. Sequenced by immunoSEQ multiplex PCR; TCRdb stores in-frame clones only, minus some. Among 92,000 or so clones, more than 70% were seen once, and the ten largest hold around 14%. The sample consisted of peripheral blood. The source is an elderly woman with acute or convalescent COVID-19. The CDR3 runs from the conserved cysteine through the conserved F or W. The size field is filled for only some rows; it gives once, few, many or a size class.

>TRBV6-5|TRBJ1-2|once
CASSRDRGFGYTF
>TRBV7-8|TRBJ1-5|NA
CASSLREGFQPQHF
>TRBV27|TRBJ1-2|few
CASSLQGALGYTF
>TRBV19|TRBJ2-5|NA
CASSAGMETQYF
>TRBV5-6|TRBJ2-7|NA
CASSSEFLGTYEQYF
>TRBV19|TRBJ1-5|NA
CASSITSYSNQPQHF
>TRBV18|TRBJ1-5|NA
CASSPKQGGQPQHF
>TRBV6-1|TRBJ1-2|NA
CASSDAGGFYYGYTF
>TRBV5-5|TRBJ2-5|NA
CASSLTRTGLQETQYF
>TRBV7-9|TRBJ1-2|NA
CASSLGQPLNYGYTF
>TRBV9|TRBJ2-3|NA
CASSSGGADTQYF
>TRBV30|TRBJ1-6|NA
CAWSGQSDSPLHF
>TRBV7-3|TRBJ2-7|NA
CASSLNGESYEQYF
>TRBV7-2|TRBJ2-7|once
CASSLLIGETEQYF
>TRBV2|TRBJ2-2|few
CASSQLAGGPSGELFF
>TRBV30|TRBJ2-7|NA
CAWSVRRSGTGSYEQYF
>TRBV7-3|TRBJ2-1|NA
CASSLAGTSLYNEQFF
>TRBV5-1|TRBJ1-1|NA
CASRTGGSGNTEAFF
>TRBV19|TRBJ1-2|NA
CASSIEGGHYGYTF
>TRBV4-1|TRBJ1-1|NA
CASSQDRGGEAFF
>TRBV15|TRBJ1-5|NA
CATSRASGVTGGLQPQHF
>TRBV19|TRBJ1-2|NA
CASSPGQGWSGYTF
>TRBV6-6|TRBJ1-1|NA
CASNNLGLPSEAFF
>TRBV11-2|TRBJ1-4|NA
CASTRGMGNEKLFF
>TRBV10-3|TRBJ2-1|NA
CAISESPQGRNEQFF
>TRBV5-1|TRBJ1-4|NA
CASSLAGKLFF
>TRBV6-5|TRBJ2-7|NA
CASSRGLAGGDEQYF
>TRBV6-5|TRBJ1-2|NA
CASSFIRDRVNTF
>TRBV4-2|TRBJ2-5|NA
CASSQEGRFGGGLKETQYF
>TRBV7-6|TRBJ2-7|NA
CASSSRDRDYEQYF
>TRBV27|TRBJ2-5|NA
CASSRPGVQETQYF
>TRBV7-2|TRBJ1-4|NA
CASSLTNYEKLFF
>TRBV9|TRBJ2-5|NA
CASSETGRYQETQYF
>TRBV12-3/TRBV12-4|TRBJ2-3|NA
CASSWDRSDTQYF
>TRBV6-2/TRBV6-3|TRBJ1-1|few
CASSSYTEAFF
>TRBV9|TRBJ2-7|NA
CASSVGTGVYEQYF
>TRBV6-2/TRBV6-3|TRBJ2-3|NA
CASSSPLGGVSTTSTDTQYF
>TRBV4-3|TRBJ2-7|NA
CASSQDSGVNEQYF
>TRBV9|TRBJ1-2|many
CASSLGQGMNYGYTF
>TRBV5-1|TRBJ2-1|NA
CASSLLWTGKNEQFF
>TRBV4-1|TRBJ2-7|NA
CASSQALLRDRRSYEQYF
>TRBV12-1|TRBJ1-4|few
CASSPGGEVEANEKLFF
>TRBV19|TRBJ2-3|few
CASTGGREGTQYF
>TRBV28|TRBJ2-7|once
CASSWEEGRSYEQYF
>TRBV4-2|TRBJ1-6|NA
CASSQKRDSPLHF
>TRBV10-3|TRBJ1-5|NA
CAISQTGGNQPQHF
>TRBV6-5|TRBJ2-2|NA
CGGVRVYTGELFF
>TRBV7-9|TRBJ2-5|NA
CASSPGQGDQETQYF
>TRBV5-1|TRBJ1-3|NA
CASSLQGSSGNTIYF
>TRBV9|TRBJ1-1|NA
CASSVVLAGGTEAFF
>TRBV6-2/TRBV6-3|TRBJ2-7|NA
CASSYSISGQVDEQYF
>TRBV7-2|TRBJ2-3|few
CASSSYREGDTQYF
>TRBV5-4|TRBJ1-6|NA
CASSSLDRGGSYNSPLHF
>TRBV3-1/TRBV3-2|TRBJ2-3|NA
CASSQAGSTDTQYF
>TRBV7-9|TRBJ1-2|NA
CASSASGVGYTF
>TRBV3-1/TRBV3-2|TRBJ2-1|NA
CASQRGGYNEQFF
>TRBV9|TRBJ2-3|NA
CATSRGISTDTQYF
>TRBV7-9|TRBJ2-5|NA
CASSLGLAGDQETQYF
>TRBV1|TRBJ1-4|NA
CTSSQVSQWGLEKLFF